This T cell receptor beta chain was observed in a study of blood T cell repertoires in COVID-19. The CDR3 length is 15 residues. Germline loops: CDR1 KGHSH, CDR2 LQKENI. The V segment lost 3 bases and the J segment 2 bases; nucleotides outside the gene matches: 4. Authors' analysis steps: Quantification of nucleated cells was approximated via reference gene primer amplification. The assay was immunoSEQ multiplex PCR, and TCRdb's table has in-frame clones only and misses some. That table is the source of V, J and clone size, and D and trimming were worked out from the DNA. The table shows some 120,000 clones, with more than 75% occurring only once.

V usage is TRBV18 and J usage is TRBJ2-7; TRBD1 matches 10 bases. The source is a man in his 60s with COVID-19, enrolled during active disease. Material: peripheral blood. DNA for the CDR3: TGTGCCAGCTCACCTGGGACAGGGGACGCCTACGAGCAGTACTTC. Protein: CASSPGTGDAYEQYF.